The 26 T cell receptor beta chains below all came from one sample that was sequenced in a study of CD8+ T cells in alopecia areata (dated by TCRdb to 2017 to 2018). The label giving this sample's time point can be read as: 24 weeks on oral tofacitinib. The treatment or condition tag for this specimen amounts to: oral pan-JAK inhibitor, 5-10 mg twice daily. The library was produced with the immunoSEQ multiplex PCR assay. To provide template for TCR sequencing, every sample had RNA extracted and reverse transcribed into cDNA. TCRdb took over this immuneACCESS table, retaining in-frame rearrangements with V and J assigned. Such tables are incomplete; in checked studies, under half of the missing clones stem from an unresolved V gene, and the remainder is unexplained. The sample table holds 150,000 to 200,000 clones, of which about three fifths were seen once. The ten largest account for 1% of the sample.

Sequences were derived from CD4+ T cells sorted from blood, sampled at week 24, from a patient treated with tofacitinib. These receptors all stem from a human donor with alopecia areata.

V usage is TRBV30 and J usage is TRBJ2-2; TRBD2 might be the D (6 bases). Germline V lookup: CDR1 GTSNPN, CDR2 SVGIG (reference sequence). Trimming took 0 bases from V and 5 from J, leaving 13 bases between them. CDR3 size: 15 residues. The CDR3 DNA reads as TGTGCCTGGAGTGTAGGTGCGGGGTCGACCGGGGAGCTGTTTTTT. Residues: CAWSVGAGSTGELFF. Supplemented by reference TRBV30 and TRBJ2-2, the full variable domain reads SQTIHQWPATLVQPVGSPLSLECTVEGTSNPNLYWYRQAAGRGLQLLFYSVGIGQISSEVPQNLSASRPQDRQFILSSKKLLLSDSGFYLCAWSVGAGSTGELFFGEGSRLTVL.

This clone has just one count. This rearrangement joins TRBV25-1 to TRBJ1-6, with D possibly matching TRBD1 (6 bases). V was cut by 3 bases and J by 6 bases, with 15 bases left in between. This CDR3 is built from 16 residues. The V gene's germline CDR1 is MGHDK and CDR2 SYGVNS. Written as DNA, the CDR3 is TGTGCCAGCAGTGATCATCGGGCAGGGGCTAATTCACCCCTCCACTTT. Amino acid sequence: CASSDHRAGANSPLHF.

The chain couples TRBV11-2 to TRBJ2-5; D gene uncertain. Germline values: CDR1 SGHAT, CDR2 FQNNGV. The CDR3 loop spans 15 amino acids. Trimming removed 5 bases at V and 2 bases at J, with 15 bases between. CDR3 in amino acids: CASSPRLGMQETQYF. The CDR3, as DNA: TGTGCCAGCAGCCCCAGGTTAGGGATGCAAGAGACCCAGTACTTC.

This chain uses TRBV30 with TRBJ1-1; D perhaps matches TRBD1 (6 bases). This CDR3 is 13 amino acids long. The germline CDR1 and CDR2 sequences are GTSNPN and SVGIG (reference sequence). Trimming cost V 5 bases and J 4 bases, with 14 bases left between them. In nucleotides, the CDR3 is TGTGCCTGGGTCAACAGGGTGGCCACTGAAGCTTTCTTT. Protein product: CAWVNRVATEAFF.

This clone occurred a few times. This chain joins TRBV15 and TRBJ2-5; 11 bases match TRBD1. Germline V CDR1 and CDR2: LNHNV, YYDKDF (reference sequence). J lost 3 bases, V lost 3 bases, and 3 bases had no gene match. This CDR3 has 15 residues. CDR3 in amino acids: CATSRDRGQEETQYF. The CDR3 coding sequence is TGTGCCACCAGCAGGGACAGGGGGCAGGAAGAGACCCAGTACTTC.

The chain recombines TRBV30 with TRBJ1-2, with D unresolved. The germline V and J ends were trimmed by 2 bases and 0 bases, with 7 bases remaining between them. The length of the CDR3 is 13 residues. Germline loops: CDR1 GTSNPN, CDR2 SVGIG (reference sequence). The CDR3 loop reads CAWSPSPNYGYTF. Written as DNA, the CDR3 is TGTGCCTGGAGTCCCAGCCCTAACTATGGCTACACCTTC.

This chain joins TRBV15 and TRBJ2-1, with 9 bases matching TRBD2. Germline assignment: CDR1 LNHNV and CDR2 YYDKDF (reference sequence). The CDR3 length is 17 residues. J lost 4 bases, V lost 3 bases, and 10 bases had no gene match. CDR3 protein: CATSRSVSGGTYNEQFF. In nucleotides, the CDR3 is TGTGCCACCAGCAGGTCGGTTAGCGGGGGCACTTACAATGAGCAGTTCTTC.

The V and J genes are TRBV29-1 and TRBJ2-1; tentatively, D is TRBD1 or TRBD2 (5 bases each). Trimming shortened V by 0 bases and J by 6 bases, and 12 bases separated the two germline ends. In germline, CDR1 is SQVTM, CDR2 ANQGSEA. The CDR3 loop spans 14 amino acids. For the CDR3, the DNA is TGCAGCGTTGAAGATGGGGGATTGTCCAATGAGCAGTTCTTC. It codes for CSVEDGGLSNEQFF.

This chain links TRBV29-1 with TRBJ1-6; unclear D gene. Trimming removed 4 bases at V and 3 bases at J, with 7 bases between. The germline CDR1 and CDR2 sequences are SQVTM and ANQGSEA. The CDR3 contains 13 residues. The CDR3 here is CSVGQDYNSPLHF. The CDR3 coding sequence is TGCAGCGTTGGCCAAGACTATAATTCACCCCTCCACTTT. Based on the CDR3 plus reference TRBV29-1 and TRBJ1-6, the full variable domain is SAVISQKPSRDICQRGTSLTIQCQVDSQVTMMFWYRQQPGQSLTLIATANQGSEATYESGFVIDKFPISRPNLTFSTLTVSNMSPEDSSIYLCSVGQDYNSPLHFGNGTRLTVT.

The J gene is TRBJ2-2, the V gene TRBV10-3; D remains ambiguous. This CDR3 region has 11 residues. V gave up 10 bases and J gave up 5 bases, with 8 bases separating them. Germline lookup yields CDR1 ENHRY and CDR2 SYGVKD. Written as DNA, the CDR3 is TGTGCCACTTTAGATACCGGGGAGCTGTTTTTT. Amino acid sequence: CATLDTGELFF.

This chain uses TRBV30 with TRBJ2-2, with 10 bases identical to TRBD2. J lost 5 bases, V lost 2 bases, and 2 bases had no gene match. The CDR3 is made up of 14 amino acids. In germline, CDR1 is GTSNPN, CDR2 SVGIG (reference sequence). CDR3: CAWSTAGGTGELFF. CDR3 nucleotides: TGTGCCTGGAGTACAGCGGGGGGGACCGGGGAGCTGTTTTTT.

DNA for the CDR3: TGCGCCAGCAGCCCAGGACAGGGAGTTTCCTACAATGAGCAGTTCTTC. It encodes CASSPGQGVSYNEQFF. The chain uses TRBV4-1 and TRBJ2-1; 8 bases agree with TRBD1. Per germline, CDR1 MGHRA and CDR2 YSYEKL. The CDR3 loop spans 16 amino acids. V gave up 4 bases and J gave up 1 base; unmatched junction bases: 6.

This CDR3 reads CASSLQQGYNQPQHF. Here the CDR3 DNA reads TGTGCCAGCAGCCTCCAACAGGGCTATAATCAGCCCCAGCATTTT. This chain connects TRBV7-2 to TRBJ1-5; D might be TRBD1 (6 bases). V was cut by 5 bases and J by 4 bases, with 15 bases left in between. The CDR3 has 15 residues. The V gene's germline CDR1 is SGHTA and CDR2 FQGNSA. Supplemented by reference TRBV7-2 and TRBJ1-5, the full variable domain reads GAGVSQSPSNKVTEKGKDVELRCDPISGHTALYWYRQSLGQGLEFLIYFQGNSAPDKSGLPSDRFSAERTGGSVSTLTIQRTQQEDSAVYLCASSLQQGYNQPQHFGDGTRLSIL.

This clone was seen repeatedly, ten times or more. The chain employs TRBV6-1 and TRBJ2-7; tentatively, D is TRBD1 (6 bases). Germline lookup yields CDR1 MNHNS and CDR2 SASEGT. This CDR3 region has 14 residues. V dropped 4 bases and J dropped 4 bases, with 14 bases sitting between them. This CDR3 is CASSGTVGGYEQYF. The CDR3, as DNA: TGTGCCAGCAGTGGGACAGTTGGTGGGTACGAGCAGTACTTC.

The chain employs TRBV7-2 and TRBJ2-7; 7 bases agree with TRBD2. V shed 1 base, J shed 3 bases, and the junction held 6 bases outside the gene matches. Looked up from germline, CDR1 is SGHTA and CDR2 is FQGNSA. The CDR3 consists of 15 residues. The CDR3 region has the DNA TGTGCCAGCAGCTTAGACGTAGCGGGTAGCTACGAGCAGTACTTC. Protein sequence: CASSLDVAGSYEQYF.

The chain employs TRBV7-8 and TRBJ1-5; TRBD1 might be the D (5 bases). Per the germline V gene, CDR1 is SGHVS and CDR2 is FQNEAQ. The CDR3 has 16 amino acids. The V gene lost 1 base and the J gene lost 7 bases, with 17 bases spanning the gap. CDR3 nucleotide sequence: TGTGCCAGCAGCTTAGAACGGGGCGGTCCCACCCAGCCCCAGCATTTT. Translated: CASSLERGGPTQPQHF.

The gene calls are TRBV5-1 and TRBJ2-5; D might be TRBD1 or TRBD2, each matching 5 bases. Trimming removed 7 bases from V and 3 bases from J, with 13 bases in between. This CDR3 comprises 13 residues. CDR1 and CDR2 from the germline V gene are SGHRS and YFSETQ. The CDR3 loop reads CASSRDGEETQYF. The CDR3, as DNA: TGCGCCAGCTCCCGGGACGGGGAAGAGACCCAGTACTTC.

The chain links TRBV29-1 to TRBJ1-1; 7 positions match TRBD1. The ends lost 4 bases at V and 7 bases at J; junction bases unmatched: 6. Germline V CDR1 and CDR2: SQVTM, ANQGSEA. CDR3 length: 12 amino acids. DNA of the CDR3: TGCAGCGTTGGACAGGGAACCCTTGAAGCTTTCTTT. Translated: CSVGQGTLEAFF.

This clone was found a few times. The chain carries TRBV9 and TRBJ2-3; 9 nucleotides line up with TRBD1. The CDR3 has 14 residues. CDR1 SGDLS and CDR2 YYNGEE come from the germline V gene. Trimming removed 7 bases from V and 0 bases from J; junction bases left unmatched: 3. CDR3 sequence reads: CASGTGLSTDTQYF. The CDR3 DNA sequence: TGTGCCAGCGGGACAGGGCTAAGCACAGATACGCAGTATTTT.

This chain connects TRBV5-1 to TRBJ1-5; no clear D gene. Germline CDR1 SGHRS, CDR2 YFSETQ. Deletions cut 0 bases from V and 6 bases from J, with 7 bases between. CDR3 size: 13 residues. This CDR3 reads CASSLGAGQPQHF. The CDR3 DNA reads as TGCGCCAGCAGCTTGGGGGCAGGTCAGCCCCAGCATTTT.

This chain links TRBV29-1 with TRBJ1-1; 8 nucleotides align to TRBD1. Unmatched junction bases numbered 7, after V lost 6 bases and J lost 4 bases. This CDR3 contains 13 residues. Germline lookup yields CDR1 SQVTM and CDR2 ANQGSEA. This chain's CDR3 is CSVDRESGTEAFF. The CDR3 nucleotides are TGCAGCGTGGACAGGGAATCAGGCACTGAAGCTTTCTTT.

The chain recombines TRBV30 with TRBJ2-3; weak D call: TRBD2 (5 bases). Trimming removed 3 bases at V and 6 bases at J, with 16 bases between. The CDR3 consists of 14 residues. CDR1 is GTSNPN and CDR2 is SVGIG in the germline V gene (reference sequence). CDR3 region: CAWRALLGWDTQYF. The CDR3 DNA reads TGTGCCTGGAGGGCTTTACTAGGGTGGGATACGCAGTATTTT.

This clone showed up just a few times. The chain is built from TRBV13 and TRBJ2-1; 7 nucleotides align to TRBD2. V lost 7 bases to trimming and J lost 0 bases; unmatched junction nucleotides: 6. The CDR3 is made up of 15 amino acids. Germline V gene data show CDR1 as PRHDT and CDR2 as FYEKMQ (reference sequence). The CDR3 nucleotides read TGTGCCAGCACCCGTACGGGGGGCTCCTACAATGAGCAGTTCTTC. This codes for CASTRTGGSYNEQFF.

This rearrangement joins TRBV21-1 to TRBJ2-5; the D segment call TRBD1 is taken from the table without a DNA check. TRBV21-1 is recorded as a pseudogene. The CDR3 contains 14 residues. The CDR3 here is CASTTHTGVETQYF. As DNA, the CDR3 is TGTGCCAGCACTACTCATACAGGGGTAGAGACCCAGTACTTC.

This clone was detected a few times. CDR3: CASSWGSWTDTQYF. As DNA, the CDR3 is TGTGCCAGCAGTTGGGGATCTTGGACAGATACGCAGTATTTT. The chain links TRBV14 to TRBJ2-3; D is unresolved. The CDR3 sequence is 14 residues long. The V gene lost 6 bases and the J gene lost 3 bases, with 13 bases spanning the gap. Germline CDR1 reads SGHDN; CDR2 reads FVKESK.

Points on this clone: In the same sample, other DNA sequences code for this CDR3. This chain links TRBV5-1 with TRBJ2-1; no reliable D call. V gave up 0 bases and J gave up 5 bases, with 3 bases separating them. The germline V gene encodes CDR1 SGHRS and CDR2 YFSETQ. This CDR3 region has 12 residues. CDR3 region: CASSLGDNEQFF. CDR3 sequence (DNA): TGCGCCAGCAGCTTGGGGGACAATGAGCAGTTCTTC.